The 5 T cell receptor beta chains below were found in one sample sequenced in a study of regulatory T cells in long-lasting Graves disease. Time point of the sample: newly diagnosed GD, antithyroid drugs for less than 3 months. The TCR library was made from RNA that had been extracted from PBMCs in TRIzol. CDR3-region Arm-PCR and iRepertoire HTBI primers produced the TCR beta libraries. TCRdb redid the calling of the multiplex PCR reads with MiXCR, one entry per CDR3 protein. The table lists some 400,000 distinct CDR3 sequences, about 15% of them singletons. This sample was also put to use in a study of T cells in Graves' hyperthyroidism and ophthalmopathy.

Specimen: peripheral blood mononuclear cells (PBMCs), collected at new diagnosis, from a patient treated with antithyroid drugs. The source is a young woman with Graves disease.

In its sample, this clonotype was seen many times. The gene calls are TRBV7-3 and TRBJ2-1; maybe TRBD1 (6 bases). V gave up 5 bases and J gave up 6 bases, with 17 bases separating them. The CDR3 has 15 amino acids. Germline V gene sequence: CDR1 SGHTA, CDR2 FQGTGA. CDR3 loop: CASSTTGQEFNEQFF. CDR3 in DNA: TGTGCCAGCAGCACGACAGGACAAGAGTTCAATGAGCAGTTCTTC. The full variable domain, with the rest looked up from reference TRBV7-3 and TRBJ2-1, is GAGVSQTPSNKVTEKGKYVELRCDPISGHTALYWYRQSLGQGPEFLIYFQGTGAADDSGLPNDRFFAVRPEGSVSTLKIQRTERGDSAVYLCASSTTGQEFNEQFFGPGTRLTVL.

J is TRBJ1-4 and V is TRBV5-1; a weak D match, TRBD1 (5 bases). The CDR3 runs to 15 residues. CDR1 and CDR2 (germline): SGHRS, YFSETQ. V was cut by 4 bases and J by 0 bases, with 10 bases left in between. The CDR3 nucleotides are TGCGCCAGCAGCGAATCAGGGTCAACTAATGAAAAACTGTTTTTT. Translating it yields CASSESGSTNEKLFF. The full variable domain, its missing parts supplied by reference TRBV5-1 and TRBJ1-4, is KAGVTQTPRYLIKTRGQQVTLSCSPISGHRSVSWYQQTPGQGLQFLFEYFSETQRNKGNFPGRFSGRQFSNSRSEMNVSTLELGDSALYLCASSESGSTNEKLFFGSGTQLSVL.

The chain uses TRBV6-2 or TRBV6-3 and TRBJ1-3; D gene uncertain. Trimming removed 4 bases at V and 0 bases at J, with 13 bases between. This CDR3 contains 16 residues. CDR1 MNHEY and CDR2 SVGEGT come from the germline V gene. CDR3 sequence (DNA): TGTGCCAGCAGTTCCGTCAGCGTCTTCTCTGGAAACACCATATATTTT. Translated: CASSSVSVFSGNTIYF.

In this sample, this clonotype turned up many times. V and J are TRBV12-3 or TRBV12-4 and TRBJ2-3, with 8 bases aligning to TRBD2. The CDR3 consists of 16 residues. The ends lost 5 bases at V and 0 bases at J; junction bases unmatched: 7. In nucleotides, the CDR3 is TGTGCCAGCAGTCCCCGGGAGGGAGGGAGCACAGATACGCAGTATTTT. This codes for CASSPREGGSTDTQYF.

V gene TRBV19 combines with J gene TRBJ1-5; D might be TRBD1 (5 bases). Between the trimmed V and J ends, which lost 3 bases and 0 bases, there was a span of 18 bases. The germline CDR1 and CDR2 sequences are LNHDA and SQIVND (reference sequence). This CDR3 has 18 residues. The CDR3 nucleotides are TGTGCCAGTAGTATCTGGGGCAGGCGGGGTTATAGCAATCAGCCCCAGCATTTT. Protein: CASSIWGRRGYSNQPQHF.